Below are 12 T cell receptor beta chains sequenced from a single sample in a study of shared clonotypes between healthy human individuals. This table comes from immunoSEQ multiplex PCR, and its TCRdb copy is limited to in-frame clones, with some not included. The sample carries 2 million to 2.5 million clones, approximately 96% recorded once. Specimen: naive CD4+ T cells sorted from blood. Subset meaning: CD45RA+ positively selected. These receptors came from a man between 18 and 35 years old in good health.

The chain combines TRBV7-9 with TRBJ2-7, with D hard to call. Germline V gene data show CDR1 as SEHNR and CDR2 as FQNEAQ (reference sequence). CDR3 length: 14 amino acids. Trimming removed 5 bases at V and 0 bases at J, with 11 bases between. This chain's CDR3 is CASSVNSNSYEQYF. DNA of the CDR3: TGTGCCAGCAGCGTGAATTCCAACTCCTACGAGCAGTACTTC.

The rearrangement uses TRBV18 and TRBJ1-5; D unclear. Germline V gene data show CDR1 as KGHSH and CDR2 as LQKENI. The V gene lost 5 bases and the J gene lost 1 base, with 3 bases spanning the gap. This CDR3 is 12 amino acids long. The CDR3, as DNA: TGTGCCAGCTCAGGGAGCAATCAGCCCCAGCATTTT. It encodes CASSGSNQPQHF.

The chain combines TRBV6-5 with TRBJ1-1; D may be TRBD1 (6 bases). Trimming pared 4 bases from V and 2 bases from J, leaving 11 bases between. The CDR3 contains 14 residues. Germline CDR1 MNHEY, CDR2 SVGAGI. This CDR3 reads CASSWSRGNTEAFF. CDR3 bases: TGTGCCAGCAGTTGGAGCAGGGGAAACACTGAAGCTTTCTTT.

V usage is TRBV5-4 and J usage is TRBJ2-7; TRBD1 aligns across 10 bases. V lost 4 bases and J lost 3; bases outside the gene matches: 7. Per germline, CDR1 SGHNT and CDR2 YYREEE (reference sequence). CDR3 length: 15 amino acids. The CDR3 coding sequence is TGTGCCAGCAGCCGTGGGACAGGGGTCCTCTACGAGCAGTACTTC. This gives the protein CASSRGTGVLYEQYF.

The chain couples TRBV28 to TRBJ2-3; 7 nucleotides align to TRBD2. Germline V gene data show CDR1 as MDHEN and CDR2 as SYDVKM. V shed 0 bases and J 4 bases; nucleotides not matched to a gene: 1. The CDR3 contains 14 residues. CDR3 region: CASSLWGGSDTQYF. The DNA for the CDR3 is TGTGCCAGCAGTTTATGGGGAGGGTCAGATACGCAGTATTTT.

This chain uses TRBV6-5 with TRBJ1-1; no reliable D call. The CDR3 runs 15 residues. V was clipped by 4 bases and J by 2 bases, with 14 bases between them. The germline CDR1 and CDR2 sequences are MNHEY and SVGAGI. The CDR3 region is CASSSTVSGNTEAFF. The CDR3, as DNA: TGTGCCAGCAGTTCTACCGTTTCAGGAAACACTGAAGCTTTCTTT.

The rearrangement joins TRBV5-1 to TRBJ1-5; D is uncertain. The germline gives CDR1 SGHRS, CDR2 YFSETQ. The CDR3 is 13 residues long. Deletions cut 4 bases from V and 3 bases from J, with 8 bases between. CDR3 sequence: CASSPRPNQPQHF. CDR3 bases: TGCGCCAGCAGCCCACGACCCAATCAGCCCCAGCATTTT.

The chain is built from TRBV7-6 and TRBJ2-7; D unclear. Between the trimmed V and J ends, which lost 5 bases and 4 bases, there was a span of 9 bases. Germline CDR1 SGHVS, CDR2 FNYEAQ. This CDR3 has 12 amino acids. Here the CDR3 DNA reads TGTGCCAGCAGCAAGGACGGTTACGAGCAGTACTTC. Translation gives CASSKDGYEQYF.

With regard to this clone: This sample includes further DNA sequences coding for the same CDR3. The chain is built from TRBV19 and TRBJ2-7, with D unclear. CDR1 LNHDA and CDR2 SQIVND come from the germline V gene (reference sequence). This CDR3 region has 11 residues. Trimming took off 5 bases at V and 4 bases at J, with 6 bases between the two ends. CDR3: CASSEGYEQYF. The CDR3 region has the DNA TGTGCCAGTAGTGAAGGGTACGAGCAGTACTTC.

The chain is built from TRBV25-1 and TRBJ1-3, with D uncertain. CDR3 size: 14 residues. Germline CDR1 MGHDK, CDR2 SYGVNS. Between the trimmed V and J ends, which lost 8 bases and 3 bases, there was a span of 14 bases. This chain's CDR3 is CASVSTDDGNTIYF. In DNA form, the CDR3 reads TGTGCCAGCGTATCGACGGATGATGGAAACACCATATATTTT.

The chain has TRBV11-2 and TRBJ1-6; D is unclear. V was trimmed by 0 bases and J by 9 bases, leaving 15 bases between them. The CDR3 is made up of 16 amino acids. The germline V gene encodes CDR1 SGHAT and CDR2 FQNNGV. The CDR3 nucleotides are TGTGCCAGCAGCTTAGATTTGCCGGGTTTGGGTTCACCCCTCCACTTT. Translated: CASSLDLPGLGSPLHF.

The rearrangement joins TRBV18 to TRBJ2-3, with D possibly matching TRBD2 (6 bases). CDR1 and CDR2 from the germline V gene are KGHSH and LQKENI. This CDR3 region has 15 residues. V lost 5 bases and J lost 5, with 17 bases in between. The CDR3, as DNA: TGTGCCAGCTCATTAGGAGCGGGTCGGGGAGATACGCAGTATTTT. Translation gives CASSLGAGRGDTQYF.